The present T cell receptor beta chain was sequenced within a study of blood T cell repertoires in COVID-19. Overall study: Material from acute and convalescent COVID-19 was sourced from the United States, Italy and Spain.

Authors' analysis steps: Reference gene primer amplification gave estimated nucleated cell counts. TCRdb's copy holds only in-frame clones and misses some; the assay was immunoSEQ multiplex PCR. The V and J calls and clone size were taken over from that table, and D and trimming were inferred from the DNA. The table shows 150,000 to 200,000 clones, with around 86% occurring only once. J gave up 6 bases and V 3 bases, and 5 bases lay outside the gene matches. CDR3 length equals 14 residues. Germline-derived CDR1 and CDR2 are MNHNS and SASEGT. The cohort comprised adults aged about 18 to 100 years residing in 24 US areas. Participant reports of clinical history set cohort assignment.

This chain joins TRBV6-1 and TRBJ2-3; 8 positions agree with TRBD2. The receptor comes from a young woman who had recovered from COVID-19. Sequenced material: PBMCs or T cells enriched from blood (not recorded which). The CDR3 DNA follows: TGTGCCAGCAGTGATGCGGGAGGCCGGGATACGCAGTATTTT. It yields the protein CASSDAGGRDTQYF.